Below are 13 T cell receptor beta chains sequenced from a single sample in a study of blood T cell repertoires in COVID-19. Profiling relied on immunoSEQ multiplex PCR, and the TCRdb table lists in-frame clones only, not all of them. This repertoire shows over 100,000 clones, roughly 86% found once; its top ten account for about an eighth. The sequencing sample was made of peripheral blood. The receptors here all came from a woman in her sixties or seventies with COVID-19, enrolled during active disease.

The V gene is TRBV5-1, the J gene TRBJ2-1; the match to TRBD1 covers 8 bases. The CDR3 is made up of 16 amino acids. J lost 0 bases, V lost 2 bases, and 4 bases had no gene match. Germline V gene data show CDR1 as SGHRS and CDR2 as YFSETQ. The CDR3 sequence: CASSFTGGSSYNEQFF. The CDR3 nucleotides are TGCGCCAGCAGCTTCACAGGGGGGAGCTCCTACAATGAGCAGTTCTTC.

This chain links TRBV2 with TRBJ1-5; D possibly corresponds to TRBD1 (5 bases). The CDR3 extends over 14 amino acids. The V end was cut by 3 bases, the J end by 2 bases, with 8 bases between. Looked up from germline, CDR1 is SNHLY and CDR2 is FYNNEI. This chain's CDR3 is CASSDTGGNQPQHF. CDR3 bases: TGTGCCAGCAGTGACACAGGCGGCAATCAGCCCCAGCATTTT.

The gene calls are TRBV4-1 and TRBJ1-2, with D maybe TRBD1 (5 bases). Germline CDR1 is MGHRA and CDR2 is YSYEKL. Trimming removed 0 bases from V and 4 bases from J, with 12 bases in between. The CDR3 length is 15 residues. CDR3 sequence reads: CASSQDRGRVYGYTF. DNA of the CDR3: TGCGCCAGCAGCCAAGATCGCGGCAGGGTCTATGGCTACACCTTC.

The gene calls are TRBV19 and TRBJ1-2; no firm D call. Trimming removed 5 bases from V and 3 bases from J, with 19 bases in between. The germline V gene encodes CDR1 LNHDA and CDR2 SQIVND (reference sequence). CDR3 size: 16 residues. CDR3 sequence: CASSLSTIGWDYGYTF. The CDR3 DNA sequence: TGTGCCAGTAGTTTGTCTACTATCGGATGGGACTATGGCTACACCTTC.

The chain employs TRBV6-5 and TRBJ2-3; 16 nucleotides match TRBD2. Germline V gives CDR1 MNHEY, CDR2 SVGAGI. The junction had 3 bases not matched to a gene; V was cut back by 6 bases and J by 6 bases. CDR3 length equals 15 residues. The CDR3 DNA follows: TGTGCCAGCAGCGGGACTAGCGGGGGGGCCGATACGCAGTATTTT. Its translation: CASSGTSGGADTQYF.

The rearrangement links TRBV2 to TRBJ1-5; 8 nucleotides match TRBD1. V lost 6 bases and J lost 0; bases outside the gene matches: 4. CDR1 SNHLY and CDR2 FYNNEI come from the germline V gene. This CDR3 contains 15 residues. CDR3 nucleotides: TGTGCCAGCAGGGCACAGGGGGTTAGCAATCAGCCCCAGCATTTT. The encoded protein is CASRAQGVSNQPQHF.

This clone has a single count. The chain's CDR3 is CAISSRNTEAFF. In DNA form, the CDR3 reads TGTGCCATCAGCTCGAGAAACACTGAAGCTTTCTTT. The chain recombines TRBV10-3 with TRBJ1-1; D is uncertain. Looked up from germline, CDR1 is ENHRY and CDR2 is SYGVKD. The germline V and J ends were trimmed by 6 bases and 2 bases, with 7 bases remaining between them. The CDR3 spans 12 residues.

This clone occurred a few times. This chain connects TRBV5-1 to TRBJ2-3; D is uncertain. The CDR3 runs to 15 residues. The ends were cut back, 0 bases at V and 4 bases at J, with 12 bases in the middle. Per germline, CDR1 SGHRS and CDR2 YFSETQ. CDR3 sequence (DNA): TGCGCCAGCAGCTTGGCCCAGGTAGTTCCAGATACGCAGTATTTT. Translation gives CASSLAQVVPDTQYF.

The table lists this clone with a few counts. This chain uses TRBV11-1 with TRBJ1-1, with 8 bases that match TRBD1. Looked up from germline, CDR1 is SGHAT and CDR2 is FQDESV (reference sequence). The CDR3 totals 14 residues. After removal of 1 base from V and 7 bases from J, the junction contained 5 bases not matched to a gene. CDR3 protein: CASSLEGTGFEAFF. CDR3 nucleotide sequence: TGTGCCAGCAGCTTAGAAGGGACAGGCTTTGAAGCTTTCTTT.

J is TRBJ2-7 and V is TRBV30, with D hard to call. Trimming stripped 8 bases from V and 0 bases from J, with 17 bases between. CDR1 is GTSNPN and CDR2 is SVGIG in the germline V gene (reference sequence). The CDR3 spans 14 residues. DNA of the CDR3: TGTGCCGGGTGGAGATACGGTAGCTCCTACGAGCAGTACTTC. It is translated as CAGWRYGSSYEQYF.

J is TRBJ1-4 and V is TRBV5-1, with D maybe TRBD1 (5 bases). Between the trimmed V and J ends, which lost 0 bases and 5 bases, there was a span of 8 bases. The CDR3 consists of 14 residues. Germline lookup yields CDR1 SGHRS and CDR2 YFSETQ. The DNA of the CDR3 is TGCGCCAGCAGCTTGGGACAGTTAAATGAAAAACTGTTTTTT. Translating it yields CASSLGQLNEKLFF. Full variable domain (missing parts from reference TRBV5-1 and TRBJ1-4): KAGVTQTPRYLIKTRGQQVTLSCSPISGHRSVSWYQQTPGQGLQFLFEYFSETQRNKGNFPGRFSGRQFSNSRSEMNVSTLELGDSALYLCASSLGQLNEKLFFGSGTQLSVL.

The chain is built from TRBV23-1 and TRBJ1-5, with D unresolved. TRBV23-1 is an ORF; its function is uncertain. This CDR3 is built from 18 residues. Trimming took 3 bases from V and 0 from J, leaving 18 bases between them. CDR3 sequence (DNA): TGCGCCAGCAGTCACCGAGAAGAGGGAGAATATAGCAATCAGCCCCAGCATTTT. Translation gives CASSHREEGEYSNQPQHF.

The chain employs TRBV18 and TRBJ1-3; 8 bases line up with TRBD1. The CDR3 is 17 amino acids. The germline CDR1 and CDR2 sequences are KGHSH and LQKENI. With V trimmed by 3 bases and J by 4 bases, 11 bases remained unmatched. The CDR3 bases are TGTGCCAGCTCACCCAACCCTGGGACAGGAGCGGGAAACACCATATATTTT. The encoded protein is CASSPNPGTGAGNTIYF.